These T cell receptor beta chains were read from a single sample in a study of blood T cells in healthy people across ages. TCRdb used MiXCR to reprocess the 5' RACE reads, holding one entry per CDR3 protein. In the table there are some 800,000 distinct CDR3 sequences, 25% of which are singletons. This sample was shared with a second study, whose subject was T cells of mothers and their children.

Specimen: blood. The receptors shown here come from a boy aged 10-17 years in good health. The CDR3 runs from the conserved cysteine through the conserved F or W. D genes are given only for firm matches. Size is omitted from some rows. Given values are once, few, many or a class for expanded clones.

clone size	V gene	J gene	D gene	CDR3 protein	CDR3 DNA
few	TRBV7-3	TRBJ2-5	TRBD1	CASSLTQIQQDREETQYF	TGTGCCAGCAGCTTAACCCAAATTCAACAGGACAGGGAAGAGACCCAGTACTTC
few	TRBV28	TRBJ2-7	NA	CASSWGGQGSYEQYF	TGTGCCAGCAGTTGGGGCGGTCAGGGCTCCTACGAGCAGTACTTC
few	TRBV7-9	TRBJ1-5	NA	CASSDRDGGGQPQHF	TGTGCCAGCAGCGACCGGGACGGGGGAGGTCAGCCCCAGCATTTT
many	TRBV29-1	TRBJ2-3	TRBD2	CSVRSSGLTDTQYF	TGCAGCGTTCGCTCTAGCGGCCTCACAGATACGCAGTATTTT
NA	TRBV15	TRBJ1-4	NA	CATSSGTLYEKLFF	TGTGCCACCAGCTCCGGGACACTCTATGAAAAACTGTTTTTT
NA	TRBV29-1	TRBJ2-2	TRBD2	CSVETVAGQNTGELFF	TGCAGCGTCGAGACGGTAGCGGGGCAGAACACCGGGGAGCTGTTTTTT
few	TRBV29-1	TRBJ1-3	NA	CSVDPGLYGNTIYF	TGCAGCGTTGATCCGGGGCTTTATGGAAACACCATATATTTT
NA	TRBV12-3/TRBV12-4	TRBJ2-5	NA	CASSLEGETQHF	TGTGCCAGCAGTTTAGAAGGGGAGACCCAGCACTTC
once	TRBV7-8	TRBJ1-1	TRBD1	CASSPGTGVHTEAFF	TGTGCCAGCAGCCCTGGGACAGGGGTTCACACTGAAGCTTTCTTT
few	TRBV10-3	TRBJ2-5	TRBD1	CAISDGQVLETQYF	TGTGCCATCAGTGATGGACAGGTCCTTGAGACCCAGTACTTC
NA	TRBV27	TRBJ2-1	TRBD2	CASRVRGGPDALYEQFF	TGTGCCAGCAGAGTACGGGGGGGTCCGGACGCTCTCTATGAGCAGTTCTTC
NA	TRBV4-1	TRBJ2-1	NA	CASSQGRDSFYNEQFF	TGCGCCAGCAGCCAGGGGCGGGACAGTTTCTACAATGAGCAGTTCTTC
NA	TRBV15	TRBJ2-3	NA	CATSRDGLGTDTQYF	TGTGCCACCAGCAGAGATGGGCTGGGCACAGATACGCAGTATTTT
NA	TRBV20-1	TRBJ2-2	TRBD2	CSARDSGIVINTGELFF	TGCAGTGCTAGAGATAGCGGGATCGTAATCAACACCGGGGAGCTGTTTTTT
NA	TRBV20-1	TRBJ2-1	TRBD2	CSARVGLAGDLYNEQFF	TGCAGTGCTAGGGTTGGCCTAGCGGGAGATCTGTACAATGAGCAGTTCTTC
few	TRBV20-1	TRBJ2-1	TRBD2	CSVSPPSGSDNEQFF	TGCAGTGTTAGCCCCCCTAGCGGGAGTGACAATGAGCAGTTCTTC
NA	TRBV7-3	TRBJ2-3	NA	CASSRKKTMSTDTQYF	TGTGCCAGCAGCCGAAAAAAGACTATGAGCACAGATACGCAATATTTT
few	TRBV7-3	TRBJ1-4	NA	CASSPLTARTASNEKLFF	TGTGCCAGCAGCCCATTAACCGCTAGGACAGCCAGTAATGAAAAACTGTTTTTT